This T cell receptor beta chain came from a study of blood T cell repertoires in COVID-19. Overall study: The United States, Italy and Spain were the sources of the acute and convalescent COVID-19 samples.

TCRdb's table, derived via immunoSEQ multiplex PCR, lists solely in-frame clones and lacks some. Among about 370,000 clones listed, approximately 90% were seen once. CDR1 is SGHTA and CDR2 is FQGNSA in the germline V gene. V dropped 2 bases and J dropped 4; count of bases not matched to a gene: 7. The CDR3 runs to 15 residues. Living in roughly 25 US areas, the participants were between about 18 and 100 years of age. A PCR-confirmed or clinician-diagnosed COVID-19 case had contacted exposed participants within 2 weeks of entry. The chain employs TRBV7-2 and TRBJ1-1; 7 nucleotides match TRBD1. This TCR was sampled from a woman aged 40 to 50 who had been exposed to COVID-19. Sequencing was performed on PBMCs or T cells enriched from blood (not recorded which). As DNA, the CDR3 is TGTGCCAGCAGCTTACGCCCGGGACAGCCCACTGAAGCTTTCTTT. Amino acid sequence: CASSLRPGQPTEAFF.